The clone carrying this T cell receptor beta chain has only a few counts. Its target is not known. The record originates from a study of beta chain features in type 1 diabetes. The study, taken as a whole, reports: There was a moderate but significant shortening of TCRB CDR3s in all four CD4+ subsets of Type 1 diabetes patients.

Cell sorting via CD45RO/CCR7/CD25/CD127/CD95/CD27 was performed to obtain CD4+ naive, central memory, regulatory and stem cell-like memory cells. Expressed TCRB transcripts were sequenced after all isolated RNA was converted to cDNA. Libraries were prepared by immunoSEQ multiplex PCR; TCRdb keeps only in-frame clonotypes and omits some of them. The table records approximately 250,000 clones, about a tenth of them present only once. The CDR3 is made up of 12 amino acids. Trimming shortened V by 5 bases and J by 6 bases, and 8 bases separated the two germline ends. Per the germline V gene, CDR1 is LNHDA and CDR2 is SQIVND (reference sequence).

The V and J genes are TRBV19 and TRBJ1-5; D call uncertain. The TCR comes from a man aged 25-45 years with type 1 diabetes. Input material: naive CD4+ T cells from blood. The CDR3 here is CASSSLSQPQHF. CDR3 bases: TGTGCCAGTAGTTCCCTCTCTCAGCCCCAGCATTTT.